These T cell receptor beta chains were read from a single sample in a study of CD8+CD57+ T cells in acquired aplastic anemia. TCRdb reprocessed the reads with MiXCR, giving one entry per CDR3 protein. Of around 190,000 distinct CDR3 sequences in the sample, about 53% were seen once. The sequencing input was sorted CD4+, CD8+, or CD8+CD57+ T cells (not recorded which) from PBMCs. The receptors were gathered from a human donor in good health, serving as a control. CDR3s include the opening cysteine and the closing phenylalanine or tryptophan. Each record gives: V gene, D gene, J gene, clone size, CDR3 DNA, CDR3 protein. D genes are given only for firm matches. The listing skips clone size in some rows; elsewhere it reads once, few, many or a size class.

v_gene: TRBV2
d_gene: .
j_gene: TRBJ1-5
abundance: .
CDR3nt: TGTGCCAGCAGTTTCCCAGGGGTAGGTCAGCCCCAGCATTTT
CDR3aa: CASSFPGVGQPQHF

v_gene: TRBV6-5
d_gene: .
j_gene: TRBJ2-2
abundance: many
CDR3nt: TGTGCCAGCAGTTACAGCCCCCAGGGAACCGGGGAGCTGTTTTTT
CDR3aa: CASSYSPQGTGELFF

v_gene: TRBV2
d_gene: TRBD2
j_gene: TRBJ2-5
abundance: many
CDR3nt: TGTGCCAGCAGTGTAACTAGCGTCCAAGAGACCCAGTACTTC
CDR3aa: CASSVTSVQETQYF

v_gene: TRBV9
d_gene: .
j_gene: TRBJ1-5
abundance: many
CDR3nt: TGTGCCAGCAGCGTGGACAGTAACAATCAGCCCCAGCATTTT
CDR3aa: CASSVDSNNQPQHF

v_gene: TRBV20-1
d_gene: .
j_gene: TRBJ1-2
abundance: few
CDR3nt: TGCAGTGCTAGGGACAGAAGAGCTGGCTACACCTTC
CDR3aa: CSARDRRAGYTF

v_gene: TRBV29-1
d_gene: .
j_gene: TRBJ1-6
abundance: .
CDR3nt: TGCAGCGTAAAGGACGGATTCTCCGTTAATTCACCCCTCCACTTT
CDR3aa: CSVKDGFSVNSPLHF

v_gene: TRBV2
d_gene: TRBD1
j_gene: TRBJ1-3
abundance: many
CDR3nt: TGTGCCAGCAGTGAAGCCTGGACAGGTGGAAACACCATATATTTT
CDR3aa: CASSEAWTGGNTIYF

v_gene: TRBV20-1
d_gene: TRBD1
j_gene: TRBJ2-7
abundance: .
CDR3nt: TGCAGTGCTGGGACAGGGACTACCTACGAGCAGTACTTC
CDR3aa: CSAGTGTTYEQYF

v_gene: TRBV11-2
d_gene: .
j_gene: TRBJ2-1
abundance: once
CDR3nt: TGTGCCAGTAGCCCATGGGGCCAAGATGAGCAGTTCTTC
CDR3aa: CASSPWGQDEQFF

v_gene: TRBV10-3
d_gene: TRBD1
j_gene: TRBJ1-5
abundance: .
CDR3nt: TGTGCCACCGGGACAGGGGGCTATAGCAATCAGCCCCAGCATTTT
CDR3aa: CATGTGGYSNQPQHF

v_gene: TRBV12-3/TRBV12-4
d_gene: TRBD1
j_gene: TRBJ2-5
abundance: .
CDR3nt: TGTGCCAGCGCATCCGAAGGGGGCGGGGAGACCCAGTACTTC
CDR3aa: CASASEGGGETQYF

v_gene: TRBV11-2
d_gene: .
j_gene: TRBJ2-3
abundance: .
CDR3nt: TGTGCCAGCAGCAATCCAGGGGGCACAGATACGCAGTATTTT
CDR3aa: CASSNPGGTDTQYF

v_gene: TRBV10-3
d_gene: .
j_gene: TRBJ1-6
abundance: many
CDR3nt: TGTGCCATCAGTGAGTCCCGGACAGCCCCATATAATTCACCCCTCCACTTT
CDR3aa: CAISESRTAPYNSPLHF

v_gene: TRBV7-2
d_gene: .
j_gene: TRBJ1-6
abundance: many
CDR3nt: TGTGCCAGCAGCTTAGCCCAGGGTTCACCCCTCCACTTT
CDR3aa: CASSLAQGSPLHF

v_gene: TRBV12-3/TRBV12-4
d_gene: TRBD1
j_gene: TRBJ1-1
abundance: .
CDR3nt: TGTGCCAGCAGTCCGGGACAGGGGCTTACGGAAGCTTTCTTT
CDR3aa: CASSPGQGLTEAFF

v_gene: TRBV7-2
d_gene: TRBD1
j_gene: TRBJ2-2
abundance: .
CDR3nt: TGTGCCAGCAGCCTCCGACAGGGAGAAGCGAACACCGGGGAGCTGTTTTTT
CDR3aa: CASSLRQGEANTGELFF

v_gene: TRBV11-3
d_gene: TRBD2
j_gene: TRBJ2-7
abundance: many
CDR3nt: TGTGCCAGCAGCCCAGGACTAGCGGGGGGGAGCTCCTACGAGCAGTACTTC
CDR3aa: CASSPGLAGGSSYEQYF

v_gene: TRBV6-6
d_gene: .
j_gene: TRBJ2-1
abundance: few
CDR3nt: TGTGCCAGCAGTTACGGGGGCAGGCCGAGGGATGAGCAGTTCTTC
CDR3aa: CASSYGGRPRDEQFF

v_gene: TRBV20-1
d_gene: TRBD2
j_gene: TRBJ2-7
abundance: once
CDR3nt: TGCAGTGCTAGACCCCTCTGGACTAGCTCCTACGAGCAGTACTTC
CDR3aa: CSARPLWTSSYEQYF

v_gene: TRBV25-1
d_gene: .
j_gene: TRBJ1-1
abundance: .
CDR3nt: TGTGCCAGCAGTCGGGACAACGCATGGGGCACTGAAGCTTTCTTT
CDR3aa: CASSRDNAWGTEAFF

v_gene: TRBV6-1
d_gene: .
j_gene: TRBJ1-3
abundance: once
CDR3nt: TGCGCCAGCAAGGACATAGGCCTCTCTGGAAACACCATATATTTT
CDR3aa: CASKDIGLSGNTIYF

v_gene: TRBV10-3
d_gene: TRBD1
j_gene: TRBJ2-7
abundance: many
CDR3nt: TGTGCCATCAGTTCCGGGACAGGGGTCTCCTACGAGCAGTACTTC
CDR3aa: CAISSGTGVSYEQYF

v_gene: TRBV10-1
d_gene: .
j_gene: TRBJ1-6
abundance: .
CDR3nt: TGCGCCAGCAGTGAAAAATTTAAGGAAAGGCCTAGCTCACCCCTCCACTTT
CDR3aa: CASSEKFKERPSSPLHF

v_gene: TRBV5-1
d_gene: TRBD2
j_gene: TRBJ2-7
abundance: .
CDR3nt: TGCGCCAGCAGCCCGACAGCGGGGGCGGACTACGAGCAGTACTTC
CDR3aa: CASSPTAGADYEQYF

v_gene: TRBV24-1
d_gene: .
j_gene: TRBJ2-3
abundance: .
CDR3nt: TGTGCCACCAGTGATTCTTCCCAAGGACAATTAGGAGATACGCAGTATTTT
CDR3aa: CATSDSSQGQLGDTQYF

v_gene: TRBV2
d_gene: .
j_gene: TRBJ2-2
abundance: many
CDR3nt: TGTGCCAGCACTAGCATCCGGGACGGAAGCACCGGGGAGCTGTTTTTT
CDR3aa: CASTSIRDGSTGELFF

v_gene: TRBV4-1
d_gene: .
j_gene: TRBJ1-1
abundance: .
CDR3nt: TGCGCCAGCAGCCAAGATAGCAGGATTAGCGCTGAAGCTTTCTTT
CDR3aa: CASSQDSRISAEAFF

v_gene: TRBV2
d_gene: .
j_gene: TRBJ2-7
abundance: .
CDR3nt: TGTGCCACCCGGCCAGGGTGTTACGAGCAGTACTTC
CDR3aa: CATRPGCYEQYF

v_gene: TRBV20-1
d_gene: TRBD1
j_gene: TRBJ1-5
abundance: many
CDR3nt: TGCAGTGCTAGCCTGACAGGGATCAGCAATCAGCCCCAGCATTTT
CDR3aa: CSASLTGISNQPQHF

v_gene: TRBV12-3/TRBV12-4
d_gene: .
j_gene: TRBJ2-3
abundance: many
CDR3nt: TGTGCCATCCGACAAAACACAGATACGCAGTATTTT
CDR3aa: CAIRQNTDTQYF

v_gene: TRBV18
d_gene: .
j_gene: TRBJ2-3
abundance: many
CDR3nt: TGTGCCAGCTCACCACCGGCTACAGTAGATACGCAGTATTTT
CDR3aa: CASSPPATVDTQYF

v_gene: TRBV10-3
d_gene: TRBD1
j_gene: TRBJ1-6
abundance: .
CDR3nt: TGTGCCATCAGTGGACAGGGGGGTTCACCCCTCCACTTT
CDR3aa: CAISGQGGSPLHF

v_gene: TRBV2
d_gene: .
j_gene: TRBJ1-1
abundance: .
CDR3nt: TGTGCCAGCAGACTAAGTGCGAACACTGAAGCTTTCTTT
CDR3aa: CASRLSANTEAFF

v_gene: TRBV2
d_gene: TRBD2
j_gene: TRBJ2-3
abundance: many
CDR3nt: TGTGCCAGCAGTGCCTTGGCGGGGGTCCCAGATACGCAGTATTTT
CDR3aa: CASSALAGVPDTQYF

v_gene: TRBV6-5
d_gene: .
j_gene: TRBJ1-1
abundance: few
CDR3nt: TGTGCCAGCAGTCGACCTTCAGTTAACACTGAAGCTTTCTTT
CDR3aa: CASSRPSVNTEAFF

v_gene: TRBV25-1
d_gene: TRBD1
j_gene: TRBJ1-2
abundance: .
CDR3nt: TGTGCCAGCAGTGCACCAGGCGCGACAGGGACCTATGGCTACACCTTC
CDR3aa: CASSAPGATGTYGYTF

v_gene: TRBV20-1
d_gene: .
j_gene: TRBJ1-5
abundance: many
CDR3nt: TGCAGTGCCCCCCCTGAGGGGGGGCTTGGCAATCAGCCCCAGCATTTT
CDR3aa: CSAPPEGGLGNQPQHF

v_gene: TRBV11-2
d_gene: .
j_gene: TRBJ2-3
abundance: .
CDR3nt: TGTGCCAGCAGCTTCCAAGGCACAGATACGCAGTATTTT
CDR3aa: CASSFQGTDTQYF

v_gene: TRBV27
d_gene: .
j_gene: TRBJ1-2
abundance: many
CDR3nt: TGTGCCAGCAGTTTCGACGGAAACTATGGCTACACCTTC
CDR3aa: CASSFDGNYGYTF

v_gene: TRBV6-2/TRBV6-3
d_gene: .
j_gene: TRBJ2-1
abundance: .
CDR3nt: TGTGCCTTACGGGGGTCCTACAATGAGCAGTTCTTC
CDR3aa: CALRGSYNEQFF

v_gene: TRBV20-1
d_gene: TRBD2
j_gene: TRBJ2-5
abundance: once
CDR3nt: TGCAGTGCACGTAGCGGGGACCCACAAGGGACCCAGTACTTC
CDR3aa: CSARSGDPQGTQYF

v_gene: TRBV19
d_gene: TRBD1
j_gene: TRBJ1-2
abundance: .
CDR3nt: TGTGCCAGTAGTGCCGGGACAGGGAGGGGCTACACCTTC
CDR3aa: CASSAGTGRGYTF

v_gene: TRBV29-1
d_gene: TRBD2
j_gene: TRBJ2-2
abundance: many
CDR3nt: TGCAGCGTTGAAGACGGAGCGGGGCCACGGGACACCGGGGAGCTGTTTTTT
CDR3aa: CSVEDGAGPRDTGELFF

v_gene: TRBV20-1
d_gene: .
j_gene: TRBJ1-1
abundance: .
CDR3nt: TGCAGTGCTAGAGAGGGGATGAACACTGAAGCTTTCTTT
CDR3aa: CSAREGMNTEAFF

v_gene: TRBV6-1
d_gene: TRBD1
j_gene: TRBJ2-2
abundance: many
CDR3nt: TGTGCCAGCAGTGAAGGGTGGATGGGGCAGGGGGCCACCGGGGAGCTGTTTTTT
CDR3aa: CASSEGWMGQGATGELFF

v_gene: TRBV5-1
d_gene: .
j_gene: TRBJ2-7
abundance: many
CDR3nt: TGCGCCAGCACCTCGGCCACCCCCTACGAGCAGTACTTC
CDR3aa: CASTSATPYEQYF

v_gene: TRBV7-9
d_gene: .
j_gene: TRBJ1-2
abundance: .
CDR3nt: TGTGCCAGCAGCTACGGGACAACGAACTATGGCTACACCTTC
CDR3aa: CASSYGTTNYGYTF

v_gene: TRBV20-1
d_gene: .
j_gene: TRBJ1-1
abundance: .
CDR3nt: TGCAGTGCTAGACAGGGGCGTGATGGCACTGAAGCTTTCTTT
CDR3aa: CSARQGRDGTEAFF

v_gene: TRBV6-5
d_gene: TRBD1
j_gene: TRBJ1-2
abundance: few
CDR3nt: TGTGCCAGCAGCTTTACCGGGACAGGGGCCTATCATGGCTACACCTTC
CDR3aa: CASSFTGTGAYHGYTF

v_gene: TRBV15
d_gene: .
j_gene: TRBJ1-1
abundance: medium-sized
CDR3nt: TGTGCCACCAGCAGCAAAGGGGGAACTGAAGCTTTCTTT
CDR3aa: CATSSKGGTEAFF

v_gene: TRBV6-4
d_gene: TRBD1
j_gene: TRBJ2-7
abundance: .
CDR3nt: TGTGCCAGCAGTGACCCCGGGACAGGGGGGTACGAGCAGTACTTC
CDR3aa: CASSDPGTGGYEQYF

v_gene: TRBV24-1
d_gene: .
j_gene: TRBJ2-1
abundance: .
CDR3nt: TGTGCCACCAGTGTCCTACTTGGAGAGCAGTTCTTC
CDR3aa: CATSVLLGEQFF

v_gene: TRBV29-1
d_gene: TRBD1
j_gene: TRBJ1-2
abundance: .
CDR3nt: TGCAGCGCCCGGGACAGGGGGCATCATGGGTATGGCTACACCTTC
CDR3aa: CSARDRGHHGYGYTF

v_gene: TRBV9
d_gene: .
j_gene: TRBJ1-6
abundance: .
CDR3nt: TGTGCCAGCAGCGTAACCCTGGGGAATTCACCCCTCCACTTT
CDR3aa: CASSVTLGNSPLHF

v_gene: TRBV7-9
d_gene: TRBD1
j_gene: TRBJ1-4
abundance: .
CDR3nt: TGTGCCAGCAGCTTAGCGATAGGGGGCAGGAGGGATGAAAAACTGTTTTTT
CDR3aa: CASSLAIGGRRDEKLFF